Reported below is one TCR beta chain. This entry belongs to a study of blood T cell repertoires in COVID-19. At the level of the study: Donors in the United States, Italy and Spain gave samples during acute or convalescent COVID-19. PBMCs, B-cell-depleted T cells, or T cells provided the cDNA or gDNA that made up the material.

In the authors' methods: Reference gene primer amplification in the assay estimated nucleated cell counts. Measured with immunoSEQ multiplex PCR; TCRdb has only the in-frame clones, and not every one. The V and J calls and clone size come from that table; D and trimming were worked out from the DNA. The repertoire holds some 31,000 clones, with 90% to 95% as singletons. The sequence was collected from a man between 50 and 59 years old with active COVID-19. Sequencing was performed on peripheral blood.

The CDR3 bases are TGCGCCAGCAGCTCCAGTACCGGGACTAGCGGCACAGATACGCAGTATTTT. It codes for CASSSSTGTSGTDTQYF. J is TRBJ2-3 and V is TRBV5-1, with 10 nucleotides matching TRBD2. The V gene's germline CDR1 is SGHRS and CDR2 YFSETQ. The CDR3 length is 17 residues. Trimming took 3 bases from V and 1 from J; bases not matched to a gene: 8. The variable domain in full, with the rest retrieved from reference TRBV5-1 and TRBJ2-3, is KAGVTQTPRYLIKTRGQQVTLSCSPISGHRSVSWYQQTPGQGLQFLFEYFSETQRNKGNFPGRFSGRQFSNSRSEMNVSTLELGDSALYLCASSSSTGTSGTDTQYFGPGTRLTVL.